Sequencing of this T cell receptor (beta chain) was carried out in a study of T-cell reconstitution after alpha-beta-depleted transplantation in children. In the case of this clonotype: The antigen remains unidentified.

Whole-study results and caveats: Newly made T cells mostly supplied T-cell counts and diversity one year after transplant. Surviving recipient T cells and intrathymic progenitors accounted for some patients' high TCRbeta diversity at day 60. By about two months after transplant, alpha-beta T cells reportedly arose from several hundred graft clones that had expanded.

CDR1 is SGHRS and CDR2 is YFSETQ in the germline V gene. V lost 1 base and J lost 0, with 13 bases in between. The CDR3 sequence is 16 residues long. Unique molecular identifiers were used to barcode this TCRbeta library. TCRdb re-analysed the PCR reads in MiXCR, keeping a single row per CDR3 protein. Among under 850,000 distinct CDR3 sequences, roughly 13% were seen once, and the ten largest hold approximately 0.8%. The material sequenced was PBMCs, taken before TCRalphabeta/CD19-depleted stem cell transplant. J is TRBJ1-1 and V is TRBV5-1; D remains unclear. The TCR comes from a girl aged 2 to 10 with congenital amegakaryocytic thrombocytopenia, due to receive a stem cell transplant. For the CDR3, the DNA is TGCGCCAGCAGCTTGAAATCCGGCGGCATGAACACTGAAGCTTTCTTT. Protein: CASSLKSGGMNTEAFF. The full variable domain, completed using reference TRBV5-1 and TRBJ1-1, is KAGVTQTPRYLIKTRGQQVTLSCSPISGHRSVSWYQQTPGQGLQFLFEYFSETQRNKGNFPGRFSGRQFSNSRSEMNVSTLELGDSALYLCASSLKSGGMNTEAFFGQGTRLTVV.